Shown below are 23 T cell receptor beta chains from a single sample sequenced in a study of spatial heterogeneity in lung cancer. TCRdb analysed the 5' RACE reads with MiXCR anew, one entry per CDR3 protein. Here the sample spans approximately 1,100 distinct CDR3 sequences, 38% being singletons. Documented time point: sample taken at primary tumor resection. The sequenced sample was normal lung tissue next to the tumor, obtained at surgery. These receptors all come from a male donor with early-stage non-small cell lung cancer.

This chain uses TRBV4-2 with TRBJ2-7; D possibly corresponds to TRBD1 (6 bases). Germline loops: CDR1 LGHNA, CDR2 YNFKEQ. V was cut by 4 bases and J by 2 bases, with 18 bases left in between. CDR3 length: 16 residues. The CDR3 spells CASSRNSVDRAYEQYF. As DNA, the CDR3 is TGTGCCAGCAGCCGAAATTCGGTGGACAGAGCCTACGAGCAGTACTTC.

CDR3 sequence: CASSQDGGGGATDTQYF. Written as DNA, the CDR3 is TGTGCCAGCAGCCAAGATGGCGGTGGGGGGGCCACAGATACGCAGTATTTT. The chain employs TRBV4-2 and TRBJ2-3; tentatively, D is TRBD2 (7 bases). CDR1 and CDR2 from the germline V gene are LGHNA and YNFKEQ. The CDR3 loop spans 17 amino acids. V lost 0 bases, J lost 2 bases, and 15 bases lay in between.

Comment on this clonotype: Relative to the germline gene, one junction end is altered; a read error may explain this. V is TRBV4-2 and J is TRBJ1-1; no clear D gene. Germline lookup yields CDR1 LGHNA and CDR2 YNFKEQ. This CDR3 has 13 amino acids. For the CDR3, the DNA is TGTGCCAGCCGCCACGAACTGAACACTGAAGCTTTCTTT. Protein sequence: CASRHELNTEAFF.

V gene TRBV9 combines with J gene TRBJ2-5, with D possibly being TRBD2 (5 bases). V was shortened by 3 bases and J by 5 bases, with 17 bases between the two germline ends. CDR3 length equals 15 residues. Germline CDR1 SGDLS, CDR2 YYNGEE. CDR3 amino acids: CASSAATRVTETQYF. CDR3 DNA: TGTGCCAGCAGCGCAGCTACTAGGGTAACGGAGACCCAGTACTTC. Full variable domain (missing parts from reference TRBV9 and TRBJ2-5): DSGVTQTPKHLITATGQRVTLRCSPRSGDLSVYWYQQSLDQGLQFLIQYYNGEERAKGNILERFSAQQFPDLHSELNLSSLELGDSALYFCASSAATRVTETQYFGPGTRLLVL.

The chain is built from TRBV7-2 and TRBJ2-7; D perhaps matches TRBD2 (7 bases). Looked up from germline, CDR1 is SGHTA and CDR2 is FQGNSA. Trimming cost V 5 bases and J 1 base, with 18 bases left between them. The CDR3 sequence is 16 residues long. The CDR3: CASSPLGRGPSYEQYF. The CDR3 bases are TGTGCCAGCAGCCCGCTTGGGCGGGGGCCTTCCTACGAGCAGTACTTC.

The genes are TRBV7-2 and TRBJ2-5; no reliable D call. Between the trimmed V and J ends, which lost 2 bases and 5 bases, there was a span of 9 bases. Germline V gives CDR1 SGHTA, CDR2 FQGNSA. The CDR3 contains 13 residues. For the CDR3, the DNA is TGTGCCAGCAGCTTACGCAGTTTCGAGACCCAGTACTTC. It is translated as CASSLRSFETQYF.

By proportion, this clonotype is large. DNA for the CDR3: TGTGCCAGCAGCTACGGGGGAGGTGAGCAGTTCTTC. Translating it yields CASSYGGGEQFF. The chain uses TRBV11-2 and TRBJ2-1, with D tentatively TRBD2 (6 bases). The CDR3 has 12 amino acids. The germline V gene encodes CDR1 SGHAT and CDR2 FQNNGV. Trimming left V 4 bases short and J 9 bases short, with 10 bases between.

V and J are TRBV30 and TRBJ1-1; 7 bases match TRBD1. Trimming took 2 bases from V and 2 from J; bases not matched to a gene: 5. This CDR3 has 14 amino acids. Germline V gene data show CDR1 as GTSNPN and CDR2 as SVGIG (reference sequence). CDR3 bases: TGTGCCTGGAGTTTGGGACAGATAAACACTGAAGCTTTCTTT. Encoded protein: CAWSLGQINTEAFF.

This clonotype was detected only a few times. V is TRBV5-1 and J is TRBJ2-3; no definite D call. This CDR3 contains 15 residues. With 2 bases removed from V and 0 bases from J, the gap between germline ends came to 10 bases. Germline loops: CDR1 SGHRS, CDR2 YFSETQ. This CDR3 is CASSFGAYSTDTQYF. The CDR3 DNA sequence: TGCGCCAGCAGCTTCGGAGCGTACAGCACAGATACGCAGTATTTT. Combining the CDR3 with reference TRBV5-1 and TRBJ2-3 gives the whole variable domain KAGVTQTPRYLIKTRGQQVTLSCSPISGHRSVSWYQQTPGQGLQFLFEYFSETQRNKGNFPGRFSGRQFSNSRSEMNVSTLELGDSALYLCASSFGAYSTDTQYFGPGTRLTVL.

A few counts support this clonotype. The chain joins TRBV6-5 to TRBJ1-2; D gene unclear. Germline values: CDR1 MNHEY, CDR2 SVGAGI. The V gene lost 6 bases and the J gene lost 8 bases, with 19 bases spanning the gap. The CDR3 has 14 amino acids. Here the CDR3 reads CASREVPEVKGYTF. The CDR3 DNA reads as TGTGCCAGCAGAGAGGTCCCGGAGGTAAAGGGCTACACCTTC.

This clonotype is deemed medium-sized. J is TRBJ2-7 and V is TRBV20-1; TRBD1 agrees at 10 bases. The CDR3 runs to 15 residues. The ends lost 3 bases at V and 1 base at J; junction bases unmatched: 6. Looked up from germline, CDR1 is DFQATT and CDR2 is SNEGSKA (reference sequence). CDR3 DNA: TGCAGTGCTAGTAGGCCGGGACAGGGGTCCTACGAGCAGTACTTC. It is translated as CSASRPGQGSYEQYF.

This clonotype is large (0.1 to 1%). The V gene is TRBV7-9, the J gene TRBJ2-7, with D possibly matching TRBD2 (6 bases). V was clipped by 3 bases and J by 6 bases, with 15 bases between them. The CDR3 length is 14 residues. Germline loops: CDR1 SEHNR, CDR2 FQNEAQ (reference sequence). The CDR3 nucleotides are TGTGCCAGCAGCTTGGAATTACCGGGGGTCGAGCAGTACTTC. Translation: CASSLELPGVEQYF.

This clonotype is large. The CDR3: CAPGGPYNEQFF. The DNA for the CDR3 is TGTGCCCCGGGGGGCCCCTACAATGAGCAGTTCTTC. The chain recombines TRBV2 with TRBJ2-1; maybe TRBD2 (7 bases). The CDR3 totals 12 residues. Deletions cut 11 bases from V and 2 bases from J, with 10 bases between. CDR1 and CDR2 (germline): SNHLY, FYNNEI.

The gene calls are TRBV2 and TRBJ2-2; perhaps D is TRBD1 or TRBD2 (6 bases each). The germline gives CDR1 SNHLY, CDR2 FYNNEI. The CDR3 is 15 amino acids. With 6 bases removed from V and 4 bases from J, the gap between germline ends came to 15 bases. The CDR3 DNA reads TGTGCCAGCAGGAGGGGGGCAACCTTCACCGGGGAGCTGTTTTTT. Protein product: CASRRGATFTGELFF.

The genes are TRBV7-2 and TRBJ2-3; TRBD1 is a possible D gene (6 bases). CDR1 is SGHTA and CDR2 is FQGNSA in the germline V gene. The CDR3 loop spans 17 amino acids. Trimming pared 5 bases from V and 0 bases from J, leaving 18 bases between. CDR3 in DNA: TGTGCCAGCAGCCTAGTCGTGACAGGAGCTAGCACAGATACGCAGTATTTT. It is translated as CASSLVVTGASTDTQYF.

The genes are TRBV3-1 and TRBJ1-2, with D possibly being TRBD1 (5 bases). The CDR3 runs 13 residues. V lost 4 bases to trimming and J lost 4 bases, with 10 bases between them. Per the germline V gene, CDR1 is LGHDT and CDR2 is YNNKEL (reference sequence). CDR3 bases: TGTGCCAGCAGCCCCCGGGGGTCCTATGGCTACACCTTC. Encoded protein: CASSPRGSYGYTF.

The CDR3 is CASSYQGAHTQYF. The CDR3 DNA is TGTGCCAGCAGCTATCAGGGCGCGCATACGCAGTATTTT. V gene TRBV5-6 combines with J gene TRBJ2-3, with TRBD1 as a possible D gene (5 bases). The V end was cut by 3 bases, the J end by 7 bases, with 12 bases between. CDR3 size: 13 residues. CDR1 and CDR2 (germline): SGHDT, YYEEEE.

This clonotype was counted between two and nine times. The V call is TRBV28, the J call TRBJ2-5; a weak D match, TRBD2 (6 bases). CDR3 size: 11 residues. Germline loops: CDR1 MDHEN, CDR2 SYDVKM. V lost 11 bases, J lost 1 base, and 8 bases lay in between. This CDR3 reads CAAGGQETQYF. The CDR3 coding sequence is TGTGCCGCCGGGGGCCAAGAGACCCAGTACTTC.

By frequency in the sample, this clonotype is large. This chain uses TRBV30 with TRBJ1-2; D is perhaps TRBD1 (5 bases). The CDR3 runs 15 residues. CDR1 and CDR2 from the germline V gene are GTSNPN and SVGIG (reference sequence). V was shortened by 7 bases and J by 2 bases, with 20 bases between the two germline ends. The CDR3 protein is CASPLRQNPNYGYTF. CDR3 in DNA: TGTGCCTCGCCCCTCCGACAGAATCCCAACTATGGCTACACCTTC.

The chain carries TRBV30 and TRBJ2-2; D unclear. V was trimmed by 5 bases and J by 1 base, leaving 11 bases between them. There are 14 residues in the CDR3. Germline V gives CDR1 GTSNPN, CDR2 SVGIG (reference sequence). The CDR3 spells CAWEVNENTGELFF. CDR3 sequence (DNA): TGTGCCTGGGAAGTAAACGAGAACACCGGGGAGCTGTTTTTT.

This clonotype has more than one count but fewer than ten. This chain connects TRBV20-1 to TRBJ1-1; D is possibly TRBD1 (5 bases). The CDR3 covers 14 residues. Germline-derived CDR1 and CDR2 are DFQATT and SNEGSKA (reference sequence). V shed 0 bases and J shed 0 bases, with 8 bases lying between them. This chain's CDR3 is CSARDHRMNTEAFF. The DNA for the CDR3 is TGCAGTGCTAGAGATCACAGGATGAACACTGAAGCTTTCTTT.

V and J are TRBV2 and TRBJ1-5; D uncertain. This CDR3 is 12 amino acids long. Trimming pared 4 bases from V and 5 bases from J, leaving 6 bases between. CDR1 SNHLY and CDR2 FYNNEI come from the germline V gene. The CDR3 reads CASSGDHQPQHF. The CDR3 nucleotides read TGTGCCAGCAGTGGCGATCATCAGCCCCAGCATTTT.

The rearrangement uses TRBV4-1 and TRBJ2-2, with unresolved D. This CDR3 spans 15 amino acids. V gave up 1 base and J gave up 9 bases, with 15 bases separating them. CDR1 is MGHRA and CDR2 is YSYEKL in the germline V gene. The CDR3 here is CASSQVNSVGRELFF. The CDR3 DNA follows: TGCGCCAGCAGCCAAGTAAATTCGGTTGGTCGGGAGCTGTTTTTT.